A selection of T cell receptor beta chains follows, all from one sample in a study of control samples from healthy donors and cancer patients. The data were produced by immunoSEQ multiplex PCR, yet TCRdb's version contains in-frame clones alone and is incomplete. This table has about 150,000 clones, roughly 94% appearing once. Sequencing was performed on blood. The receptors derive from a man aged 40-49 years in good health. Both conserved end residues are part of each CDR3. The D gene is left open where the match is weak. The size field is filled for only some rows; it gives once, few, many or a size class.

V	D	J	size	CDR3	DNA
TRBV19	-	TRBJ1-1	-	CASSIEPSPESEAFF	TGTGCCAGTAGTATCGAGCCCAGCCCGGAATCGGAAGCTTTCTTT
TRBV3-1/TRBV3-2	-	TRBJ1-1	-	CASSQAGNTEAFF	TGTGCCAGCAGCCAAGCGGGGAACACTGAAGCTTTCTTT
TRBV7-2	-	TRBJ1-2	-	CASSPHNYGYTF	TGTGCCAGCAGCCCCCATAACTATGGCTACACCTTC
TRBV13	-	TRBJ2-1	-	CASRRFPNNEQFF	TGTGCCAGCAGGCGGTTTCCTAACAATGAGCAGTTCTTC
TRBV9	-	TRBJ2-2	-	CASSSRTSNTGELFF	TGTGCCAGCAGCTCTCGAACCTCGAACACCGGGGAGCTGTTTTTT
TRBV7-9	-	TRBJ1-2	-	CASSLKPGRLGQNYGYTF	TGTGCCAGCAGCCTTAAACCAGGACGCCTTGGACAAAACTATGGCTACACCTTC
TRBV6-4	TRBD1	TRBJ2-1	-	CASSVRQGAYNEQFF	TGTGCCAGCAGTGTCCGACAGGGGGCCTACAATGAGCAGTTCTTC
TRBV29-1	-	TRBJ1-5	-	CSVISGGDQPQHF	TGCAGCGTTATATCGGGGGGTGATCAGCCCCAGCATTTT
TRBV6-5	-	TRBJ1-1	-	CASTPKKAHRRCFF	TGTGCCAGCACCCCTAAAAAAGCTCACCGTCGGTGTTTCTTT
TRBV2	-	TRBJ1-5	once	CASTWGISNQPQHF	TGTGCCAGCACTTGGGGGATTAGCAATCAGCCCCAGCATTTT
TRBV24-1	-	TRBJ1-1	-	CATSPSGMGTEAFF	TGTGCCACCAGTCCTTCTGGGATGGGCACTGAAGCTTTCTTT
TRBV28	-	TRBJ2-3	-	CASTLGLTSPYSTDTQYF	TGTGCCAGCACCCTGGGCCTCACGTCCCCCTACTCCACAGATACGCAGTATTTT
TRBV2	-	TRBJ2-3	-	CASSELWDSQYF	TGTGCCAGCAGTGAACTCTGGGACTCGCAGTATTTT
TRBV28	TRBD1	TRBJ1-4	-	CASSLPGTGGRDEKLFF	TGTGCCAGCAGTTTACCCGGGACAGGGGGCCGGGATGAAAAACTGTTTTTT
TRBV5-6	-	TRBJ1-6	once	CASSREVGVYSPLHF	TGTGCCAGCAGCCGGGAAGTAGGAGTGTATTCACCCCTCCACTTT
TRBV11-2	TRBD1	TRBJ1-2	-	CASSHYTGQGTRDYGYTF	TGTGCCAGCAGCCACTATACTGGACAGGGAACTAGGGACTATGGCTACACCTTC
TRBV6-6	TRBD1	TRBJ1-1	-	CASSYSMGQPNTEAFF	TGTGCCAGCAGTTACTCGATGGGACAGCCGAACACTGAAGCTTTCTTT
TRBV6-2/TRBV6-3	-	TRBJ2-3	-	CASSYFPRGSDTQYF	TGTGCCAGCAGTTATTTTCCCCGGGGGTCAGATACGCAGTATTTT
TRBV11-2	-	TRBJ1-1	once	CASSLDGLLNTEAFF	TGTGCCAGCAGCTTAGACGGGCTCCTGAACACTGAAGCTTTCTTT
TRBV7-8	-	TRBJ2-7	-	CASSLAASSSYEQYF	TGTGCCAGCAGCTTAGCGGCCAGTAGCTCCTACGAGCAGTACTTC
TRBV4-3	-	TRBJ2-7	-	CASSPFSGTYEQYF	TGCGCCAGCAGCCCTTTCTCAGGAACCTACGAGCAGTACTTC
TRBV27	-	TRBJ1-4	-	CASSLSIRGNEKLFF	TGTGCCAGCAGTTTATCGATCCGCGGAAATGAAAAACTGTTTTTT
TRBV2	-	TRBJ2-7	-	CASSEVGPPYEQYF	TGTGCCAGCAGTGAAGTGGGACCCCCCTACGAGCAGTACTTC
TRBV28	-	TRBJ2-1	-	CASSLYGGNEQFF	TGTGCCAGCAGTTTATACGGGGGCAATGAGCAGTTCTTC
TRBV24-1	-	TRBJ1-5	-	CATGSSFDNSNQPQHF	TGTGCCACCGGGTCCTCCTTCGACAATAGCAATCAGCCCCAGCATTTT
TRBV2	TRBD1	TRBJ1-2	-	CASRQQGAGGYTF	TGTGCCAGCAGGCAACAGGGGGCGGGCGGCTACACCTTC
TRBV19	TRBD1	TRBJ1-2	-	CATSDRGDIRYGYTF	TGTGCCACCTCGGACAGGGGGGACATTCGCTATGGCTACACCTTC
TRBV5-6	-	TRBJ1-2	-	CASSWGPTTGYTF	TGTGCCAGCAGCTGGGGCCCAACCACTGGCTACACCTTC
TRBV27	TRBD2	TRBJ2-3	-	CASGRLAGGQDTQYF	TGTGCCAGTGGGCGGCTAGCGGGGGGGCAAGATACGCAGTATTTT
TRBV28	-	TRBJ1-1	-	CASTPGGGNTEAFF	TGTGCCAGCACCCCTGGGGGTGGGAACACTGAAGCTTTCTTT
TRBV20-1	-	TRBJ2-7	-	CSASAGNSYEQYF	TGCAGTGCTAGTGCGGGGAACTCCTACGAGCAGTACTTC
TRBV5-4	TRBD1	TRBJ1-2	-	CASSPKPGQGSNYGYTF	TGTGCCAGCAGCCCCAAGCCCGGACAGGGGAGTAACTATGGCTACACCTTC
TRBV2	-	TRBJ2-5	-	CASSLTGAQETQYF	TGTGCCAGCAGTTTAACGGGGGCCCAAGAGACCCAGTACTTC
TRBV7-9	-	TRBJ1-1	-	CASSALGGGGIEAFF	TGTGCCAGCAGCGCTTTGGGTGGCGGGGGTATAGAAGCTTTCTTT
TRBV4-1	-	TRBJ1-2	-	CASSQATYGYTF	TGCGCCAGCAGCCAAGCGACGTATGGCTACACCTTC
TRBV12-5	-	TRBJ2-3	-	CASGPPGAGTDTQYF	TGTGCTAGTGGTCCCCCAGGGGCTGGTACAGATACGCAGTATTTT
TRBV11-2	TRBD1	TRBJ1-3	-	CASSSLTGGSSGNTIYF	TGTGCCAGCAGCTCTCTGACAGGGGGCAGCTCTGGAAACACCATATATTTT
TRBV4-3	-	TRBJ1-1	once	CASSQVAGGYTEAFF	TGCGCCAGCAGCCAAGTTGCGGGGGGATACACTGAAGCTTTCTTT
TRBV18	-	TRBJ1-2	-	CASSPFPSDLTF	TGTGCCAGCTCACCATTCCCGTCCGATCTCACCTTC
TRBV7-2	-	TRBJ2-3	-	CASSLARTRVGTDTQYF	TGTGCCAGCAGCTTAGCCCGGACCAGGGTTGGGACAGATACGCAGTATTTT
TRBV2	TRBD1	TRBJ1-2	-	CASRTGTAYGYTF	TGTGCCAGCAGGACCGGGACAGCCTATGGCTACACCTTC
TRBV4-1	-	TRBJ2-1	few	CASSQGGGSEQFF	TGCGCCAGCAGCCAAGGGGGGGGCAGTGAGCAGTTCTTC
TRBV6-5	TRBD1	TRBJ2-3	-	CASGRGTATDTQYF	TGTGCCAGCGGTCGTGGGACAGCCACAGATACGCAGTATTTT
TRBV5-5	-	TRBJ2-7	-	CASSLEPHEGEQYF	TGTGCCAGCAGCTTGGAACCTCACGAGGGCGAGCAGTACTTC
TRBV3-1/TRBV3-2	-	TRBJ2-1	-	CASAGEGGDEQFF	TGTGCCAGCGCCGGAGAGGGTGGCGATGAGCAGTTCTTC
TRBV10-2	-	TRBJ2-1	-	CASSDFPGPQFF	TGCGCCAGCAGTGACTTCCCAGGGCCGCAGTTCTTC
TRBV4-1	-	TRBJ1-5	-	CASSHEPGNQPQHF	TGCGCCAGCAGCCATGAACCGGGTAATCAGCCCCAGCATTTT
TRBV12-3/TRBV12-4	TRBD2	TRBJ2-1	-	CASINRGRSEQFF	TGTGCCAGCATAAATCGCGGGAGATCTGAGCAGTTCTTC
TRBV6-1	-	TRBJ1-1	-	CASSDIREYTEAFF	TGTGCCAGCAGTGATATCAGGGAATATACTGAAGCTTTCTTT
TRBV7-3	TRBD1	TRBJ2-7	-	CASSSTGGLGEQYF	TGTGCCAGCAGCTCGACAGGGGGACTGGGGGAGCAGTACTTC
TRBV6-5	TRBD1	TRBJ1-1	-	CASSYRRQGLNTEAFF	TGTGCCAGCAGTTACAGAAGACAGGGGCTGAACACTGAAGCTTTCTTT
TRBV18	-	TRBJ2-3	-	CASSPTGPTDTQYF	TGTGCCAGCTCACCAACAGGGCCGACAGATACGCAGTATTTT
TRBV9	-	TRBJ2-3	-	CASSVGGAGTDTQYF	TGTGCCAGCAGCGTAGGCGGGGCAGGAACAGATACGCAGTATTTT
TRBV2	-	TRBJ2-2	-	CASRDDFTGELFF	TGTGCCAGCAGGGATGATTTCACCGGGGAGCTGTTTTTT
TRBV19	-	TRBJ1-2	-	CASSMGPTLGWYDYTF	TGTGCCAGTAGTATGGGACCTACCCTTGGGTGGTATGACTACACCTTC